Reported below is one T cell receptor (beta chain). Antigen specificity is unknown. These data come from a study of cytomegalovirus exposure and HLA in healthy donors. Study context: A later analysis reported the 95 to 150 validation repertoires used the same platform as the 550 to 800 first-cohort repertoires. Findings of the study overall: Altogether, 164 TCR beta chains were recorded as cytomegalovirus-associated. Rare TCR sequences dominated, though some public TCRs recurred in many donors.

With 6 bases clipped from V and 7 bases from J, the junction kept 7 bases outside the gene matches. Germline CDR1 reads LGHNT; CDR2 reads FRNRAP. This CDR3 comprises 15 residues. Assay: immunoSEQ multiplex PCR; the TCRdb copy retains only in-frame clones and omits some. The sample consists of about 160,000 clones, 85% of them appearing once. The clonotype comes from a young man in good health and CMV-seropositive. The chain employs TRBV12-5 and TRBJ2-1; 12 bases agree with TRBD2. Sequenced: PBMCs. The CDR3 bases are TGTGCTAGTGGGCTAGCGGGGGGGATCCCAAATGAGCAGTTCTTC. Translated, it gives CASGLAGGIPNEQFF. The full variable domain, in which reference TRBV12-5 and TRBJ2-1 provide the parts outside the CDR3, is DARVTQTPRHKVTEMGQEVTMRCQPILGHNTVFWYRQTMMQGLELLAYFRNRAPLDDSGMPKDRFSAEMPDATLATLKIQPSEPRDSAVYFCASGLAGGIPNEQFFGPGTRLTVL.